The present T cell receptor beta chain was sequenced within a study of T cell repertoires in cytomegalovirus infection. Study summary: Shared public TCR beta signatures pointed to both CMV infection and a matching HLA type.

This clonotype appeared many times. TCRdb itself ran the reads through MiXCR, one entry per CDR3 protein. This sample has 100,000 or so distinct CDR3 sequences, with more than 20% found just once. The source is a human donor in good health (CMV status not recorded). Some clones in this sample may be carry-over from other donors' samples. Specimen: CD8+ T cells from PBMCs.

The DNA for the CDR3 is TGTGCCAGCAGCCCCCCCGCAGGGGGTGGCCACGAGCAGTACTTC. Its translation is CASSPPAGGGHEQYF. The genes are TRBV7-9 and TRBJ2-7; 7 positions agree with TRBD1. Germline V gene data show CDR1 as SEHNR and CDR2 as FQNEAQ (reference sequence). V dropped 5 bases and J dropped 5; count of bases not matched to a gene: 12. CDR3 size: 15 residues.